The present T cell receptor (beta chain) was sequenced within a study of T cells in localized non-small cell lung cancer. V was clipped by 4 bases and J by 3 bases; unmatched bases: 8. The CDR3 consists of 17 residues. Germline CDR1 is SGDLS and CDR2 is YYNGEE. With regard to this clone: Its target is not known.

Generated by immunoSEQ multiplex PCR, the TCRdb table keeps only in-frame clones and is missing some. This sample has some 25,000 clones, with 88% found just once. Notes on the study in general: A higher density of T cells in blood coincided with extended overall survival. In uninvolved adjacent lung, T cell clonality reached its highest value, exceeding tumor. In adjacent lung, a median around 55 of the top 100 tumor clones were found. A single tumor region was sequenced, leaving heterogeneity possible.

The V and J genes are TRBV9 and TRBJ2-7; 15 bases agree with TRBD2. The sample consisted of peripheral blood mononuclear cells, taken before any cancer treatment. This sequence was found in a woman aged 35 to 70 with stage III lung adenocarcinoma. DNA of the CDR3: TGTGCCAGCAGCAGGGGACTAGCGGGGGGTGGTAGCTACGAGCAGTACTTC. Its translation is CASSRGLAGGGSYEQYF.